This TCR beta chain appears in the sequencing data of a study of tumor and adjacent non-tumor tissue in lung cancer. TCRbeta libraries were built with three rounds of nested PCR, modified from ARM-PCR. MiXCR, run by TCRdb on the multiplex PCR reads, gives a single entry per CDR3 protein. The repertoire consists of about 110,000 distinct CDR3 sequences, with over 55% occurring once and the leading ten covering roughly 19%. As to this clonotype: A much larger clone differs from this one at a single base, so this may be a read error.

The template was RNA from unsorted bulk tissue. Distant lung tissue was collected more than 3 cm away from the tumor edge. This clonotype was obtained from a man in his sixties with non-small cell lung cancer. Sequencing was done on a sample of distant non-tumor lung tissue.

The CDR3 DNA is TGTGTCAGCACCCGTCGCGGTTCCGGACAGGGAATCTATGGCTACACCTTC. Protein sequence: CVSTRRGSGQGIYGYTF. The gene calls are TRBV12-3 or TRBV12-4 and TRBJ1-2, with TRBD1 matching over 8 bases. This CDR3 is 17 amino acids long.